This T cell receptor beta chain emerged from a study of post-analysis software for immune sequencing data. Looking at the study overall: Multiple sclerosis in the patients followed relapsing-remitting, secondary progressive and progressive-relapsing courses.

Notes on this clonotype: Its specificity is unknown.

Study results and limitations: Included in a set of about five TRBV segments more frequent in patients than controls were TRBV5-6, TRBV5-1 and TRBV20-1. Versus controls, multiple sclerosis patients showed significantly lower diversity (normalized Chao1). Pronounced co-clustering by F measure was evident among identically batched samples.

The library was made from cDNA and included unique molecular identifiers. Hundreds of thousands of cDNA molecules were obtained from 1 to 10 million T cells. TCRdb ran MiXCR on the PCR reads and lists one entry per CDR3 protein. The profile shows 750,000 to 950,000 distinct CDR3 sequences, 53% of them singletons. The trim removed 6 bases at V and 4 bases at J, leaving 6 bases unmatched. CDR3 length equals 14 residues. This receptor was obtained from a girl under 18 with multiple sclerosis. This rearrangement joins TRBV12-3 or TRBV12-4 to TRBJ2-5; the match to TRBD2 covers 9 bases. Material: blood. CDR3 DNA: TGTGCCAGCAGGAGTAGCGGGAGAGGAGAGACCCAGTACTTC. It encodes CASRSSGRGETQYF.